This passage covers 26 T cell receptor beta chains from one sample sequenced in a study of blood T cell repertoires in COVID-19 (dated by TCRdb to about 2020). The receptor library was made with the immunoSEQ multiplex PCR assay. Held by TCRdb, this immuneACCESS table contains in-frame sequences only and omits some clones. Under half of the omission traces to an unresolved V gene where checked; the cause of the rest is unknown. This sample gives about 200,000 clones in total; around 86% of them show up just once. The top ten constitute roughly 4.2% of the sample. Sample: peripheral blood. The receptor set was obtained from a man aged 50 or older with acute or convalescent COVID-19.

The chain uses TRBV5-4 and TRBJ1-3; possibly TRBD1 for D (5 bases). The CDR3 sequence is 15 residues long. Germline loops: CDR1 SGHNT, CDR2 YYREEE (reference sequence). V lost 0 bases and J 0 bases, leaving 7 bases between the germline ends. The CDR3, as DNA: TGTGCCAGCAGCTTGGACAGGAGCTCTGGAAACACCATATATTTT. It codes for CASSLDRSSGNTIYF.

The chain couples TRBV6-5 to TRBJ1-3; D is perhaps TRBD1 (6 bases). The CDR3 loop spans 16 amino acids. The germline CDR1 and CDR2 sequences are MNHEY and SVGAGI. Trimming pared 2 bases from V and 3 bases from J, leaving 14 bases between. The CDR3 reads CASSYGAGGGGNTIYF. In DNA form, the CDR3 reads TGTGCCAGCAGTTACGGTGCGGGGGGCGGTGGAAACACCATATATTTT.

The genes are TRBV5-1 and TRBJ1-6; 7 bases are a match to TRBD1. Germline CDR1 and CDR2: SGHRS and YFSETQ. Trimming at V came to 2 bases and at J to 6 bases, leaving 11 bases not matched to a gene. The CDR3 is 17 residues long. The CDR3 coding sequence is TGCGCCAGCAGCTTCACTAACAGGGGTGGGAGTAATTCACCCCTCCACTTT. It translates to CASSFTNRGGSNSPLHF.

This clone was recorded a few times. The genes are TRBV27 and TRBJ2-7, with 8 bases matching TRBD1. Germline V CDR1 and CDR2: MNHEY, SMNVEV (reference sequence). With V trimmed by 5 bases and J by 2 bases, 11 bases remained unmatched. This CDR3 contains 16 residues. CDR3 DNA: TGTGCCAGCAGTAAATCCGGACAGGGTTTTACCTACGAGCAGTACTTC. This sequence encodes CASSKSGQGFTYEQYF.

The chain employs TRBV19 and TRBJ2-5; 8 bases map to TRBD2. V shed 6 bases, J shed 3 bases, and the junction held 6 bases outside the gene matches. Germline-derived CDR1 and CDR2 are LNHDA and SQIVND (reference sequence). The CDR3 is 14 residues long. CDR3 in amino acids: CASSPGGTEETQYF. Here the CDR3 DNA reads TGTGCCAGTAGCCCGGGAGGGACTGAAGAGACCCAGTACTTC.

The DNA for the CDR3 is TGTGCCAGCAGTTACTCTACAGGGGTACGCGCTTTCTTT. Its translation: CASSYSTGVRAFF. The genes are TRBV6-6 and TRBJ1-1; TRBD1 agrees at 7 bases. The CDR3 sequence is 13 residues long. V trimming: 0 bases; J trimming: 11 bases; junction bases outside the gene matches: 6. The V gene's germline CDR1 is MNHNY and CDR2 SVGAGI (reference sequence).

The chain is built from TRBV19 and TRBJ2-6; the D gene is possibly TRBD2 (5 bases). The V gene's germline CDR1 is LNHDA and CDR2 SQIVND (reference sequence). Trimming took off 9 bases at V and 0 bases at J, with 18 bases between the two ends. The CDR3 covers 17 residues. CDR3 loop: CASLGLLGSSGANVLTF. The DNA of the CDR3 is TGTGCCAGCCTAGGACTCCTGGGATCCTCTGGGGCCAACGTCCTGACTTTC.

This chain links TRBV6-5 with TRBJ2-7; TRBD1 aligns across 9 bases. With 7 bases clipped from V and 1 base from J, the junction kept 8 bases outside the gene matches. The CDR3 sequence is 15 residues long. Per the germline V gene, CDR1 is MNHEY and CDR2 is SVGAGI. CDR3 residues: CASNRPGQGSYEQYF. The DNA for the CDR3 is TGTGCCAGCAACAGACCGGGACAGGGATCCTACGAGCAGTACTTC.

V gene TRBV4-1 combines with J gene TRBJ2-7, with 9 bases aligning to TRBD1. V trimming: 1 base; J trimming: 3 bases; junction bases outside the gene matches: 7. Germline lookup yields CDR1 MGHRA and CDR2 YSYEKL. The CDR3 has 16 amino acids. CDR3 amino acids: CASSQARTGEGYEQYF. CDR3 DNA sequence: TGCGCCAGCAGCCAAGCCCGGACAGGGGAAGGCTACGAGCAGTACTTC.

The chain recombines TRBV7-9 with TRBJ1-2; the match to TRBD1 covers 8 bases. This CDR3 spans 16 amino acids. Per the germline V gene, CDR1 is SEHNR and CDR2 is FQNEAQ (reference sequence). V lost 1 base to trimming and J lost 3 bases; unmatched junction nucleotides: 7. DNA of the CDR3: TGTGCCAGCAGCTTAGGGCACGTACAGGGGGACTATGGCTACACCTTC. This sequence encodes CASSLGHVQGDYGYTF.

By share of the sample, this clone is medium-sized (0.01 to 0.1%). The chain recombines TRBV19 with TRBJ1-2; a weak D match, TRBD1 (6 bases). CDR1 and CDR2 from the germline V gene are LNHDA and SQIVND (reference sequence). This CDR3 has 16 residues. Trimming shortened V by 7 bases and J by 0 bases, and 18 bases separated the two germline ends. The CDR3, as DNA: TGTGCCAGTACTCCAGCCGGGGACACATCTAACTATGGCTACACCTTC. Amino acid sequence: CASTPAGDTSNYGYTF.

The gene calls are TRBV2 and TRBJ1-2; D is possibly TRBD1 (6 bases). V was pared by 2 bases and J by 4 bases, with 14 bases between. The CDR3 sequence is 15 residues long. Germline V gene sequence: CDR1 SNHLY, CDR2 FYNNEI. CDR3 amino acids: CASSEQGTAGYGYTF. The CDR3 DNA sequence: TGTGCCAGCAGTGAACAGGGGACGGCCGGCTATGGCTACACCTTC.

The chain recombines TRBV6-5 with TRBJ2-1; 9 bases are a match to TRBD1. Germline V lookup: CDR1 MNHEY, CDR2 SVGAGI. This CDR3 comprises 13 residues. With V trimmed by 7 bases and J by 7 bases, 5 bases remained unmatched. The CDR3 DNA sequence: TGTGCCAGCACCAGGACAGGGGCGAATGAGCAGTTCTTC. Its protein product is CASTRTGANEQFF.

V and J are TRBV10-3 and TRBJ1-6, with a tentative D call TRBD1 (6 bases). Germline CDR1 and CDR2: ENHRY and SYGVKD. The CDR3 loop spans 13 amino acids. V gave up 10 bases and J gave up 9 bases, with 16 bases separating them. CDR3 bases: TGTGCCACCTATGCGGGGGCGGTTTCACCCCTCCACTTT. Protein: CATYAGAVSPLHF.

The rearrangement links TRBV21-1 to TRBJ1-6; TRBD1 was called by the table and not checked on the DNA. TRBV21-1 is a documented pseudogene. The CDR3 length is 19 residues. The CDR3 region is CASSHIRGSPIKVGSPLHF. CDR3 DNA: TGTGCCAGCAGCCACATAAGGGGCAGCCCGATTAAAGTAGGTTCACCCCTCCACTTT.

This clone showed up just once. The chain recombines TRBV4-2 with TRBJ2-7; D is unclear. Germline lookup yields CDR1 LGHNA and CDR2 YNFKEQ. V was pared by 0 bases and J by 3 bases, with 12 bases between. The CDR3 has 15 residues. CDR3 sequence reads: CASSQDLTRNYEQYF. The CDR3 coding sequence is TGTGCCAGCAGCCAAGATTTGACCAGGAACTACGAGCAGTACTTC.

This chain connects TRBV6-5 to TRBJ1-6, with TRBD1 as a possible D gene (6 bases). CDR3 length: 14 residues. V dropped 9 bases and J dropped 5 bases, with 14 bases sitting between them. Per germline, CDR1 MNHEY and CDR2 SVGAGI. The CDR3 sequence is CASEQGLHNSPLHF. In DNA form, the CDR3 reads TGTGCCAGTGAACAGGGCCTCCATAATTCACCCCTCCACTTT.

The CDR3 coding sequence is TGTGCCAGCAGCCAAGGGGTTGAGAGGGTAGGCGGCTACACCTTC. This encodes CASSQGVERVGGYTF. The rearrangement links TRBV4-2 to TRBJ1-2; no definite D call. Germline V lookup: CDR1 LGHNA, CDR2 YNFKEQ. V dropped 1 base and J dropped 8 bases, with 17 bases sitting between them. The length of the CDR3 is 15 residues.

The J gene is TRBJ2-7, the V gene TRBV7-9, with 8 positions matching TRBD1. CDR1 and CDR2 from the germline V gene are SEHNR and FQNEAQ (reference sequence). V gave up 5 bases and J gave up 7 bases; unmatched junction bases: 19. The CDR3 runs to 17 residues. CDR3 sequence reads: CASSPPEGTGGSGEQYF. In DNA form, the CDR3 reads TGTGCCAGCAGCCCCCCGGAGGGAACAGGGGGTTCGGGGGAGCAGTACTTC. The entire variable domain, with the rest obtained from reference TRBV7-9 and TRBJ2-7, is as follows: DTGVSQNPRHKITKRGQNVTFRCDPISEHNRLYWYRQTLGQGPEFLTYFQNEAQLEKSRLLSDRFSAERPKGSFSTLEIQRTEQGDSAMYLCASSPPEGTGGSGEQYFGPGTRLTVT.

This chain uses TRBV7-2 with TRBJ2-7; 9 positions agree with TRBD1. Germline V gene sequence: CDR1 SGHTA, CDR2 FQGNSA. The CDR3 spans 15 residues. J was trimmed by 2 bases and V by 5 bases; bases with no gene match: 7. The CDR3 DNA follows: TGTGCCAGCAGCCCTCGGACAGGGGCCACCTACGAGCAGTACTTC. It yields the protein CASSPRTGATYEQYF.

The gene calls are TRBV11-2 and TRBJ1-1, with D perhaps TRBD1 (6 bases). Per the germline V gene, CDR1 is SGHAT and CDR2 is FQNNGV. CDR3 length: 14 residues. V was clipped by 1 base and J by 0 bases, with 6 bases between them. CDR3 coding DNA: TGTGCCAGCAGCTTAGGACAGGTGAACACTGAAGCTTTCTTT. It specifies CASSLGQVNTEAFF.

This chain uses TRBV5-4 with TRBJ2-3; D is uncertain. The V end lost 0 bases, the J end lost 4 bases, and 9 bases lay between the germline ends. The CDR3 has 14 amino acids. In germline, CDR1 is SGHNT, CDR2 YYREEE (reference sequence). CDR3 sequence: CASSLASSSDTQYF. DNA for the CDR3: TGTGCCAGCAGCTTGGCTAGTTCGTCAGATACGCAGTATTTT.

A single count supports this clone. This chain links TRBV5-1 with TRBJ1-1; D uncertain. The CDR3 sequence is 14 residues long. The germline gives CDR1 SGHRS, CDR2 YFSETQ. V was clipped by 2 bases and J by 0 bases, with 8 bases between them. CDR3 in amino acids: CASSFSRVNTEAFF. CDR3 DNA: TGCGCCAGCAGCTTCTCACGGGTGAACACTGAAGCTTTCTTT.

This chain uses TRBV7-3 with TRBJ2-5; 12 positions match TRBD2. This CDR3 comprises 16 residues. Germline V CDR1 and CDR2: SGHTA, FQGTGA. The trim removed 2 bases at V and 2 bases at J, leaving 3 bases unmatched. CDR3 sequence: CASSLGGLAGQETQYF. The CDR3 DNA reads TGTGCCAGCAGCTTAGGTGGACTAGCGGGGCAAGAGACCCAGTACTTC.

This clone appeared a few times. CDR3 coding DNA: TGCGCCAGCAGCTTAGGGGGCGAGAACACTGAAGCTTTCTTT. Its protein is CASSLGGENTEAFF. The chain uses TRBV5-1 and TRBJ1-1; the match to TRBD1 covers 7 bases. The CDR3 is 14 amino acids. In germline, CDR1 is SGHRS, CDR2 YFSETQ. V gave up 2 bases and J gave up 1 base; unmatched junction bases: 2.

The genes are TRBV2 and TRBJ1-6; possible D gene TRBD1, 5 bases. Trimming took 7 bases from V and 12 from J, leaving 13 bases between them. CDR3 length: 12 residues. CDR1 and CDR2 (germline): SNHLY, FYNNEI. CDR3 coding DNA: TGTGCCAGCACCCTCCCAGGGCAACCCCTCCACTTT. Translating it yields CASTLPGQPLHF.